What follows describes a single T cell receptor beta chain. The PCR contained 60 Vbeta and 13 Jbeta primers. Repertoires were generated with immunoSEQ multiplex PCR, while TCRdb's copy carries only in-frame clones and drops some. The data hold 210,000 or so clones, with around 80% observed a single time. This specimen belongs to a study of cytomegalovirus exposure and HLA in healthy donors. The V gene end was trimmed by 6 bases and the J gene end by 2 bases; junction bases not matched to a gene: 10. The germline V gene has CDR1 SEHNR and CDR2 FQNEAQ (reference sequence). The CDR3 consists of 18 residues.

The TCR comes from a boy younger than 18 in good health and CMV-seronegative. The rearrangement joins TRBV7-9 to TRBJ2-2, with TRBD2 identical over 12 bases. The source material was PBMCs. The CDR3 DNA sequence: TGTGCCAGCAGACCACCGGTGACTAGCGGGAGTAACACCGGGGAGCTGTTTTTT. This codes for CASRPPVTSGSNTGELFF.